The following is a T cell receptor beta chain sequence with its context. The sample is drawn from a study of blood T cell repertoires in COVID-19. The ends were cut back, 4 bases at V and 1 base at J, with 12 bases in the middle. Germline V lookup: CDR1 SGDLS, CDR2 YYNGEE. The CDR3 is made up of 15 amino acids. The repertoire was sequenced with immunoSEQ multiplex PCR; TCRdb's copy has only in-frame clones and lacks some. The table lists 260,000 or so clones, about 86% of them singletons. This rearrangement joins TRBV9 to TRBJ1-3; D is uncertain. Sequencing was done on a sample of peripheral blood. The clonotype comes from a man aged 80 or over with acute or convalescent COVID-19. CDR3 protein: CASSPESGSGNTIYF. The CDR3 nucleotides read TGTGCCAGCAGCCCGGAGTCTGGGTCTGGAAACACCATATATTTT.